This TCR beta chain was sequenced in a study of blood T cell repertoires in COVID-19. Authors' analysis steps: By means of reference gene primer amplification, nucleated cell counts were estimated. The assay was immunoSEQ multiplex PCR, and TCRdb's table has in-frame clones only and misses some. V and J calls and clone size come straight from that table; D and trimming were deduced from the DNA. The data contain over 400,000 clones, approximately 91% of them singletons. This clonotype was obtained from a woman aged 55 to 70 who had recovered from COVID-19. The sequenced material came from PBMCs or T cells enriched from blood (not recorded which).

The CDR3 reads CAWSVRPGDSTEAFF. DNA for the CDR3: TGTGCCTGGAGTGTAAGGCCGGGGGACAGCACTGAAGCTTTCTTT. V usage is TRBV30 and J usage is TRBJ1-1; TRBD1 matches 7 bases. CDR3 length equals 15 residues. Germline lookup yields CDR1 GTSNPN and CDR2 SVGIG (reference sequence). With 0 bases clipped from V and 4 bases from J, the junction kept 8 bases outside the gene matches.